These 5 T cell receptor beta chains were all obtained from the same sample, sequenced in a study of cytomegalovirus exposure and HLA in healthy donors. Here immunoSEQ multiplex PCR was the method, and the copy in TCRdb shows in-frame clones only, minus some. Of tens of thousands of clones detected, 90% to 97% appear once; the ten largest clones hold roughly 1.6%. Sequencing used PBMCs. The receptors stem from a man aged 18 to 30 in good health and CMV-seropositive.

The chain joins TRBV13 to TRBJ2-7; 9 bases are a match to TRBD1. With 5 bases clipped from V and 2 bases from J, the junction kept 4 bases outside the gene matches. The CDR3 extends over 14 amino acids. Germline-derived CDR1 and CDR2 are PRHDT and FYEKMQ (reference sequence). This CDR3 reads CASSPGTGPYEQYF. For the CDR3, the DNA is TGTGCCAGCAGCCCGGGGACAGGGCCCTACGAGCAGTACTTC.

The V call is TRBV7-3, the J call TRBJ2-1, with D perhaps matching TRBD1 (5 bases). Trimming removed 5 bases at V and 8 bases at J, with 13 bases between. There are 13 residues in the CDR3. CDR1 and CDR2 from the germline V gene are SGHTA and FQGTGA. In nucleotides, the CDR3 is TGTGCCAGCAGCGCCTCAGGGTCTGATGAGCAGTTCTTC. As protein: CASSASGSDEQFF.

The genes are TRBV29-1 and TRBJ1-4, with TRBD1 as a possible D gene (5 bases). Deletions cut 7 bases from V and 8 bases from J, with 14 bases between. Germline V CDR1 and CDR2: SQVTM, ANQGSEA. The CDR3 spans 12 residues. This chain's CDR3 is CSAALGGEKLFF. The CDR3 nucleotides read TGCAGCGCCGCGTTGGGGGGGGAAAAACTGTTTTTT.

V usage is TRBV28 and J usage is TRBJ2-7, with a possible D match to TRBD2 (6 bases). The CDR3 totals 15 residues. CDR1 and CDR2 (germline): MDHEN, SYDVKM. The ends were cut back, 2 bases at V and 3 bases at J, with 14 bases in the middle. The CDR3 is CASSLTASEDYEQYF. In DNA form, the CDR3 reads TGTGCCAGCAGTTTAACGGCTAGCGAGGACTACGAGCAGTACTTC.

V is TRBV6-5 and J is TRBJ2-7; 9 bases line up with TRBD2. With V trimmed by 5 bases and J by 5 bases, 10 bases remained unmatched. The germline V gene encodes CDR1 MNHEY and CDR2 SVGAGI. CDR3 length: 15 amino acids. This CDR3 is CASSRGGTSSHEQYF. The CDR3 nucleotides are TGTGCCAGCAGTCGCGGGGGGACTAGCTCTCACGAGCAGTACTTC.